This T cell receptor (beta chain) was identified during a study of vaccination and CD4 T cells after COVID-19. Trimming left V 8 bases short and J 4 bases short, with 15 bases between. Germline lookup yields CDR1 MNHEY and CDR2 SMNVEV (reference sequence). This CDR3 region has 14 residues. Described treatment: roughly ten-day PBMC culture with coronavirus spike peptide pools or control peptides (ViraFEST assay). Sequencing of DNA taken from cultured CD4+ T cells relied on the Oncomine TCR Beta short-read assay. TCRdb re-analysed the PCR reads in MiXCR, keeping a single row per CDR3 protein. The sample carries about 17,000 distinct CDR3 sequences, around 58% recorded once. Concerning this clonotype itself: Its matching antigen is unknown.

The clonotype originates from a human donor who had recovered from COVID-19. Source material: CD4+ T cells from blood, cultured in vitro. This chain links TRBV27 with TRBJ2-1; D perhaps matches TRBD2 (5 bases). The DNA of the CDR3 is TGTGCCAGCTCCTCAACCAGCGGATACAATGAGCAGTTCTTC. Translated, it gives CASSSTSGYNEQFF.